The clone carrying this TCR beta chain has only a few counts. The target antigen is unknown. Combining a sample-barcoded 5' primer with a J-beta primer mix, a second PCR ran for roughly 7 to 12 cycles. Sequencing of every sample gave 3 million or more CDR3-containing paired-end reads. A single record per CDR3 protein comes from TCRdb applying MiXCR to the 5' RACE reads. The sample lists hundreds of thousands of distinct CDR3 sequences, approximately 30% occurring once. The source of the sample is a study of blood T cells in healthy people across ages. Points from the study as a whole: TCR beta diversity per million T cells fell roughly linearly with age.

The germline V gene has CDR1 DFQATT and CDR2 SNEGSKA (reference sequence). Trimming took 3 bases from V and 0 from J; bases not matched to a gene: 7. This CDR3 contains 17 residues. Investigators took about 10 milliliters of peripheral blood from every donor. Isolation per sample recovered at least 6.5 million PBMCs. The chain joins TRBV20-1 to TRBJ1-5, with TRBD1 matching 11 bases. The clonotype was recovered from an elderly woman in good health. What was sequenced was blood. The CDR3 sequence: CSASGTGGTLSNQPQHF. The CDR3 DNA reads as TGCAGTGCTAGCGGGACAGGGGGTACACTTAGCAATCAGCCCCAGCATTTT.